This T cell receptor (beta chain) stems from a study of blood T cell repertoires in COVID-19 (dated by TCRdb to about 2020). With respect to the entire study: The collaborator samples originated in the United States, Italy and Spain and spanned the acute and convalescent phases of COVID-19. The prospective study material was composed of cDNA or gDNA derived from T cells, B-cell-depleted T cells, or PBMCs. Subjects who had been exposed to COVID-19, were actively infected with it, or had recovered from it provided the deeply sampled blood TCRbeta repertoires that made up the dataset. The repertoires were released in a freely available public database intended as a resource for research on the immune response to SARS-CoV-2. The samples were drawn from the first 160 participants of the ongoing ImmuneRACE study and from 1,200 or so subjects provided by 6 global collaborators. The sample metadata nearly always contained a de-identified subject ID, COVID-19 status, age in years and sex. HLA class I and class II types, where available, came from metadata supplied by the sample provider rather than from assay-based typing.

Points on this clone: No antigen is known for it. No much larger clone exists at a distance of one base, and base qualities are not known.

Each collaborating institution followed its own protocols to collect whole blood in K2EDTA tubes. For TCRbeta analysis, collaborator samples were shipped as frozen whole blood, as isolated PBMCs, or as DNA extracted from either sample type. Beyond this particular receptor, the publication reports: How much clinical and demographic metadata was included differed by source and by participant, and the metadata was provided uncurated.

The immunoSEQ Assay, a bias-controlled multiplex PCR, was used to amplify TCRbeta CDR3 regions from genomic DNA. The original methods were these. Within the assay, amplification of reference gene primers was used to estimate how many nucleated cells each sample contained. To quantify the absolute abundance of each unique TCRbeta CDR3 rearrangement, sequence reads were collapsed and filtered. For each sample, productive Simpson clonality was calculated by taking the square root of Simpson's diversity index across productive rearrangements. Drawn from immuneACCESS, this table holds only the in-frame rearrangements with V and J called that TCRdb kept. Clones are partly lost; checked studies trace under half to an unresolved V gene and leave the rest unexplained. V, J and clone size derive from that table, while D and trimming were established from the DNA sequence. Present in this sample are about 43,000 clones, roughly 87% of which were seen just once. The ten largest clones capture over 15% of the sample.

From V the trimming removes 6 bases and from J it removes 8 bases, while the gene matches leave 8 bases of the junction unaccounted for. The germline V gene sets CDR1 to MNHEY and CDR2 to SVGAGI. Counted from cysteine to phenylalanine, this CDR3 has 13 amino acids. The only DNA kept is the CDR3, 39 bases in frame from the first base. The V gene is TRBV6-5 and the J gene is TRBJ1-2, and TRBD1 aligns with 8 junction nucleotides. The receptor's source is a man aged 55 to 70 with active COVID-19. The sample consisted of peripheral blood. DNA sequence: TGTGCCAGCAGCCCGACAGGGGTCGGGGGCTACACCTTC. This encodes CASSPTGVGGYTF.